The sample holds many counts of the clone carrying this TCR beta chain. Its antigen is as yet unknown. Germline CDR1 reads SGHRS; CDR2 reads YFSETQ. The CDR3 runs 11 residues. V dropped 7 bases and J dropped 13 bases, with 15 bases sitting between them. Time point reported: newly diagnosed GD, antithyroid drugs for less than 3 months. RNA isolated from PBMCs was used to make the TCR library. HTBI primers from iRepertoire and Arm-PCR of CDR3 regions yielded the TCR beta libraries. TCRdb redid the calling of the multiplex PCR reads with MiXCR, one entry per CDR3 protein. Here the sample spans about 200,000 distinct CDR3 sequences, roughly 19% being singletons. This sample stems from a study of regulatory T cells in long-lasting Graves disease. Study findings and constraints: Newly diagnosed patients had higher TCR diversity than persistent Graves' patients did.

Separately, the same data were catalogued under a study of T cells in Graves' hyperthyroidism and ophthalmopathy. Turning to that study: Ophthalmopathy was identified by the model a median about 6 months ahead of onset.

The source was peripheral blood mononuclear cells (PBMCs), collected at new diagnosis, from a patient treated with antithyroid drugs. The chain carries TRBV5-1 and TRBJ2-1; D perhaps matches TRBD2 (6 bases). The clonotype was recovered from a woman younger than 45 with Graves disease. The CDR3 loop is CASGGLTPQFF. The CDR3 region has the DNA TGCGCCAGCGGAGGGTTGACCCCTCAGTTCTTC.